The 25 T cell receptor beta chains below all came from one sample that was sequenced in a study of technical replicates of blood from several donors. Repertoires were generated with immunoSEQ multiplex PCR, while TCRdb's copy carries only in-frame clones and drops some. This sample yields 62,000 or so clones, of which around nine tenths are seen a single time; 4.5% to 5.5% belongs to the top ten. The specimen sequenced was PBMCs. These receptors all come from a human donor in good health. Some clones in this sample may be carry-over from other donors' samples.

The chain is built from TRBV4-2 and TRBJ2-1; 8 bases are a match to TRBD2. Trimming took 0 bases from V and 5 from J; bases not matched to a gene: 9. Germline values: CDR1 LGHNA, CDR2 YNFKEQ. CDR3 size: 17 residues. The DNA of the CDR3 is TGTGCCAGCAGCCAAGAGTTCGCTAGCGGGCCCGACAATGAGCAGTTCTTC. Amino acids: CASSQEFASGPDNEQFF.

This clone has only a few counts. The chain recombines TRBV11-1 with TRBJ2-3; maybe TRBD2 (5 bases). Trimming left V 7 bases short and J 5 bases short, with 19 bases between. The CDR3 length is 15 residues. The germline V gene encodes CDR1 SGHAT and CDR2 FQDESV (reference sequence). The CDR3 reads CASNPGNGHVDTQYF. The DNA of the CDR3 is TGTGCCAGCAATCCCGGGAACGGGCATGTAGATACGCAGTATTTT.

The chain recombines TRBV7-2 with TRBJ1-2; weak D call: TRBD1 (6 bases). Trimming took 1 base from V and 5 from J, leaving 14 bases between them. Germline V gene lookup returns CDR1 SGHTA and CDR2 FQGNSA. The CDR3 has 15 residues. The DNA of the CDR3 is TGTGCCAGCAGCTTAGTGGGGGCCCTTGGTTATGGCTACACCTTC. Its translation is CASSLVGALGYGYTF.

This clone is deemed medium-sized. The chain employs TRBV13 and TRBJ2-5, with 11 bases matching TRBD1. The germline V gene encodes CDR1 PRHDT and CDR2 FYEKMQ (reference sequence). This CDR3 region has 14 residues. V was pared by 6 bases and J by 0 bases, with 0 bases of the junction left unmatched. CDR3 amino acids: CASRGQGDQETQYF. CDR3 sequence (DNA): TGTGCCAGCAGGGGACAGGGGGACCAAGAGACCCAGTACTTC.

V usage is TRBV29-1 and J usage is TRBJ1-1; D is possibly TRBD1 (6 bases). The CDR3 extends over 13 amino acids. The germline V and J ends were trimmed by 5 bases and 4 bases, with 14 bases remaining between them. Germline V gene data show CDR1 as SQVTM and CDR2 as ANQGSEA. In DNA form, the CDR3 reads TGCAGCGTTTACCCCCAGACAGGCACTGAAGCTTTCTTT. It is translated as CSVYPQTGTEAFF.

The chain employs TRBV18 and TRBJ2-5; 7 bases fit TRBD2. The germline V gene encodes CDR1 KGHSH and CDR2 LQKENI. CDR3 length equals 17 residues. V was pared by 10 bases and J by 4 bases, with 21 bases of the junction left unmatched. CDR3 loop: CATAPGLGEKWGETQYF. The CDR3 DNA sequence: TGTGCCACCGCACCCGGACTAGGGGAAAAATGGGGAGAGACCCAGTACTTC.

The rearrangement uses TRBV5-5 and TRBJ1-1; D is undetermined. V was pared by 2 bases and J by 2 bases, with 10 bases between. CDR1 and CDR2 (germline): SGHKS, YYEKEE (reference sequence). The CDR3 is 14 amino acids. CDR3 DNA sequence: TGTGCCAGCAGCTTACACCTTATCAACACTGAAGCTTTCTTT. Residues: CASSLHLINTEAFF.

The chain employs TRBV2 and TRBJ2-7, with a tentative D call TRBD1 (5 bases). Germline V CDR1 and CDR2: SNHLY, FYNNEI. Trimming removed 5 bases from V and 4 bases from J, with 24 bases in between. This CDR3 has 17 residues. The CDR3 DNA reads as TGTGCCAGCAGTCACATAGGGGTCCTGGGGTCGTTTTACGAGCAGTACTTC. This translates into CASSHIGVLGSFYEQYF.

The CDR3 nucleotides are TGTGCCAGCAGCTTCCCAGGGTTGGGGAACACTGAAGCTTTCTTT. Translation: CASSFPGLGNTEAFF. The chain is built from TRBV5-4 and TRBJ1-1, with TRBD1 as a possible D gene (5 bases). V lost 2 bases, J lost 1 base, and 12 bases lay in between. The CDR3 runs 15 residues. Germline CDR1 reads SGHNT; CDR2 reads YYREEE (reference sequence). The whole variable domain, filled in from reference TRBV5-4 and TRBJ1-1, reads ETGVTQSPTHLIKTRGQQVTLRCSSQSGHNTVSWYQQALGQGPQFIFQYYREEENGRGNFPPRFSGLQFPNYSSELNVNALELDDSALYLCASSFPGLGNTEAFFGQGTRLTVV.

V is TRBV2 and J is TRBJ2-3; D is possibly TRBD1 (6 bases). The CDR3 covers 12 residues. Trimming left V 6 bases short and J 3 bases short, with 7 bases between. Looked up from germline, CDR1 is SNHLY and CDR2 is FYNNEI. Here the CDR3 reads CASRQGTDTQYF. The CDR3 DNA reads as TGTGCCAGCAGACAGGGTACAGATACGCAGTATTTT.

The J gene is TRBJ1-1, the V gene TRBV29-1, with D possibly TRBD1 on 6 matching bases. Germline CDR1 is SQVTM and CDR2 is ANQGSEA. V shed 5 bases and J shed 1 base, with 8 bases lying between them. The CDR3 has 12 amino acids. The DNA of the CDR3 is TGCAGCGTTATGACAGGGAACACTGAAGCTTTCTTT. Encoded protein: CSVMTGNTEAFF.

This clone was observed a handful of times. This chain connects TRBV11-1 to TRBJ1-1, with D unclear. The V end lost 4 bases, the J end lost 11 bases, and 11 bases lay between the germline ends. In germline, CDR1 is SGHAT, CDR2 FQDESV (reference sequence). This CDR3 is built from 11 residues. The CDR3 bases are TGTGCCAGCAGCTCGGGTAGATCGGCTTTCTTT. Protein: CASSSGRSAFF.

The J gene is TRBJ2-5, the V gene TRBV9, with D possibly TRBD2 on 7 matching bases. Trimming removed 2 bases at V and 4 bases at J, with 18 bases between. CDR1 is SGDLS and CDR2 is YYNGEE in the germline V gene. This CDR3 is built from 16 residues. As DNA, the CDR3 is TGTGCCAGCAGCGTGGGAGGGGGGACCCTGGGAGAGACCCAGTACTTC. Translation gives CASSVGGGTLGETQYF. Using reference TRBV9 and TRBJ2-5 for the parts outside the CDR3, the full variable domain is DSGVTQTPKHLITATGQRVTLRCSPRSGDLSVYWYQQSLDQGLQFLIQYYNGEERAKGNILERFSAQQFPDLHSELNLSSLELGDSALYFCASSVGGGTLGETQYFGPGTRLLVL.

The chain is built from TRBV9 and TRBJ2-7, with 10 bases fitting TRBD2. This CDR3 contains 15 residues. The ends lost 4 bases at V and 2 bases at J; junction bases unmatched: 6. The germline V gene has CDR1 SGDLS and CDR2 YYNGEE. The CDR3 spells CASSPSAGGAYEQYF. DNA for the CDR3: TGTGCCAGCAGCCCCTCAGCGGGGGGGGCCTACGAGCAGTACTTC.

This clone was detected once. The J gene is TRBJ1-3, the V gene TRBV4-3, with TRBD1 matching over 7 bases. Germline CDR1 reads LGHNA; CDR2 reads YSLEER. This CDR3 has 15 amino acids. Trimming removed 0 bases from V and 4 bases from J; junction bases left unmatched: 3. Here the CDR3 reads CASSQDLGGGNTIYF. The CDR3 DNA sequence: TGCGCCAGCAGCCAAGATCTAGGGGGCGGAAACACCATATATTTT.

V and J are TRBV5-4 and TRBJ2-5; 8 bases map to TRBD1. V shed 6 bases, J shed 6 bases, and the junction held 10 bases outside the gene matches. Germline lookup yields CDR1 SGHNT and CDR2 YYREEE (reference sequence). The CDR3 is made up of 14 amino acids. Here the CDR3 reads CASTPTGGEKTQYF. In nucleotides, the CDR3 is TGTGCCAGCACCCCCACAGGGGGTGAAAAGACCCAGTACTTC.

The V gene is TRBV6-5, the J gene TRBJ2-1; D possibly corresponds to TRBD2 (7 bases). This CDR3 has 15 residues. From germline, CDR1 is MNHEY and CDR2 SVGAGI. V was pared by 4 bases and J by 7 bases, with 17 bases between. In DNA, the CDR3 is TGTGCCAGCAGTTCGGGCGGGGGCCTTGAGAATGAGCAGTTCTTC. This translates into CASSSGGGLENEQFF.

The chain recombines TRBV6-5 with TRBJ2-1; 9 bases are shared with TRBD2. This CDR3 has 15 residues. V shed 0 bases and J 9 bases; nucleotides not matched to a gene: 6. The germline V gene has CDR1 MNHEY and CDR2 SVGAGI. This CDR3 reads CASSYSVAGVFEQFF. The CDR3, as DNA: TGTGCCAGCAGTTACTCGGTAGCGGGAGTTTTTGAGCAGTTCTTC.

The chain uses TRBV10-2 and TRBJ2-1; 9 bases fit TRBD2. The germline V gene encodes CDR1 WSHSY and CDR2 SAAADI. This CDR3 has 16 residues. V shed 8 bases, J shed 8 bases, and the junction held 16 bases outside the gene matches. This CDR3 reads CASVGGRALFGDEQFF. CDR3 bases: TGCGCCAGCGTCGGCGGGAGGGCCTTGTTCGGCGATGAGCAGTTCTTC.

The chain recombines TRBV6-5 with TRBJ1-1, with a weak D call TRBD1 (5 bases). CDR3 size: 11 residues. V gave up 2 bases and J gave up 7 bases, with 5 bases separating them. Germline CDR1 and CDR2: MNHEY and SVGAGI. The CDR3 bases are TGTGCCAGCAGTTACGACAGTGAAGCTTTCTTT. Its protein is CASSYDSEAFF.

This chain uses TRBV2 with TRBJ2-1; D is perhaps TRBD2 (5 bases). Germline assignment: CDR1 SNHLY and CDR2 FYNNEI. The V gene lost 2 bases and the J gene lost 15 bases, with 14 bases spanning the gap. The CDR3 is 12 residues long. CDR3 loop: CASSERFSASFF. In DNA form, the CDR3 reads TGTGCCAGCAGTGAAAGGTTTAGCGCCTCGTTCTTC.

The chain uses TRBV6-6 and TRBJ2-7, with a possible D match to TRBD2 (5 bases). This CDR3 region has 11 residues. Germline V gene sequence: CDR1 MNHNY, CDR2 SVGAGI (reference sequence). V dropped 6 bases and J dropped 6 bases, with 9 bases sitting between them. In DNA, the CDR3 is TGTGCCAGCAGCGAGGGTCCCGAGCAGTACTTC. It yields the protein CASSEGPEQYF.

V gene TRBV29-1 combines with J gene TRBJ2-2, with D maybe TRBD1 (5 bases). This CDR3 contains 14 residues. Germline V gene lookup returns CDR1 SQVTM and CDR2 ANQGSEA. Trimming pared 6 bases from V and 1 base from J, leaving 12 bases between. The CDR3: CSVDSQGNTGELFF. CDR3 DNA: TGCAGCGTCGATAGCCAGGGGAACACCGGGGAGCTGTTTTTT.

This clone showed up just once. The J gene is TRBJ1-2, the V gene TRBV6-6; 8 bases match TRBD1. Germline V gene lookup returns CDR1 MNHNY and CDR2 SVGAGI (reference sequence). V lost 8 bases to trimming and J lost 0 bases; unmatched junction nucleotides: 8. The CDR3 totals 15 residues. CDR3 bases: TGTGCCAGCCAGACAGGGGCTCAATCTAACTATGGCTACACCTTC. Amino acid sequence: CASQTGAQSNYGYTF.

By share of the sample, this clone is medium-sized. The chain recombines TRBV7-9 with TRBJ2-3; TRBD1 matches 10 bases. This CDR3 spans 17 amino acids. Trimming removed 5 bases from V and 3 bases from J; junction bases left unmatched: 11. The germline CDR1 and CDR2 sequences are SEHNR and FQNEAQ (reference sequence). The CDR3 sequence: CASSAPRLDRGTDTQYF. CDR3 nucleotides: TGTGCCAGCAGCGCGCCTCGCTTGGACAGGGGGACAGATACGCAGTATTTT.